The entry that follows covers one T cell receptor (beta chain) sequence. This entry belongs to a study of identical twins. TCRdb re-called the 5' RACE reads through MiXCR, storing one row per CDR3 protein. Of hundreds of thousands of distinct CDR3 sequences listed, roughly 18% were seen once; the top ten hold roughly 14%. The germline V gene encodes CDR1 DFQATT and CDR2 SNEGSKA (reference sequence). This CDR3 has 13 amino acids. Between the trimmed V and J ends, which lost 3 bases and 4 bases, there was a span of 13 bases. These records were also assigned to another study, of T cells expressing NK-cell markers.

The source is a woman aged 18-29 years in good health. The J gene is TRBJ2-7, the V gene TRBV20-1, with D perhaps being TRBD1 or TRBD2 (6 bases each). What was sequenced was PBMCs. The CDR3 DNA sequence: TGCAGTGCTAGCAGACTAGGGGGTTACGAGCAGTACTTC. Its translation: CSASRLGGYEQYF.